These 5 T cell receptor beta chains share one sample of origin, sequenced in a study of cytomegalovirus exposure and HLA in healthy donors. PCR amplification relied on 60 Vbeta primers (plus 13 Jbeta primers). Libraries were prepared by immunoSEQ multiplex PCR; TCRdb keeps only in-frame clonotypes and omits some of them. The profile shows roughly 73,000 clones, around 84% of them singletons. The source material was PBMCs. These receptor sequences come from a woman aged 50 to 60 in good health and CMV-seronegative.

V usage is TRBV5-1 and J usage is TRBJ1-1, with 7 bases matching TRBD1. Germline CDR1 reads SGHRS; CDR2 reads YFSETQ. The CDR3 has 13 amino acids. V was pared by 4 bases and J by 3 bases, with 3 bases of the junction left unmatched. CDR3 nucleotides: TGCGCCAGCAGCCGAGACAGGGACACTGAAGCTTTCTTT. Protein: CASSRDRDTEAFF. Full variable domain (rest looked up from reference TRBV5-1 and TRBJ1-1): KAGVTQTPRYLIKTRGQQVTLSCSPISGHRSVSWYQQTPGQGLQFLFEYFSETQRNKGNFPGRFSGRQFSNSRSEMNVSTLELGDSALYLCASSRDRDTEAFFGQGTRLTVV.

The chain has TRBV6-6 and TRBJ2-1; 7 nucleotides line up with TRBD2. After removal of 6 bases from V and 6 bases from J, the junction contained 8 bases not matched to a gene. CDR3 length: 14 amino acids. From germline, CDR1 is MNHNY and CDR2 SVGAGI (reference sequence). The CDR3 here is CASSPGLYPNEQFF. Here the CDR3 DNA reads TGTGCCAGCAGCCCGGGACTATACCCCAATGAGCAGTTCTTC.

This chain uses TRBV10-3 with TRBJ2-1; 7 bases agree with TRBD2. The germline V gene has CDR1 ENHRY and CDR2 SYGVKD. The V segment lost 5 bases and the J segment 5 bases; nucleotides outside the gene matches: 12. The CDR3 extends over 16 amino acids. CDR3 bases: TGTGCCATCAGTACCGCAGGAGCGGGAATCAACAATGAGCAGTTCTTC. Its protein is CAISTAGAGINNEQFF.

This clone has only a few counts. The CDR3 reads CASSHGQGEGSTEAFF. The CDR3, as DNA: TGCGCCAGCAGCCACGGACAGGGGGAAGGCAGCACTGAAGCTTTCTTT. The chain carries TRBV4-1 and TRBJ1-1; TRBD1 aligns across 10 bases. The CDR3 sequence is 16 residues long. Germline CDR1 is MGHRA and CDR2 is YSYEKL. With V trimmed by 3 bases and J by 4 bases, 8 bases remained unmatched.

This clone was recorded a few times. CDR3 region: CASSMGQISYEQYF. As DNA, the CDR3 is TGCGCCAGCAGCATGGGACAGATTTCCTACGAGCAGTACTTC. The chain employs TRBV5-1 and TRBJ2-7, with 7 bases identical to TRBD1. Trimming took 4 bases from V and 1 from J; bases not matched to a gene: 5. Per germline, CDR1 SGHRS and CDR2 YFSETQ. The CDR3 loop spans 14 amino acids.